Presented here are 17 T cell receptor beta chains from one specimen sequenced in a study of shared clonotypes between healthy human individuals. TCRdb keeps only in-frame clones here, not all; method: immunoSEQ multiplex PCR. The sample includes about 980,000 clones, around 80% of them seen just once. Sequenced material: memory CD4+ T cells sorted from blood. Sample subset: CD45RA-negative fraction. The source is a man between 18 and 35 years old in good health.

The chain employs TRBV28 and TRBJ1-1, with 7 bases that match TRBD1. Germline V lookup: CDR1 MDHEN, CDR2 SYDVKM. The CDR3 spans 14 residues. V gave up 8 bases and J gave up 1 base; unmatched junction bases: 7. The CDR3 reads CASLSGGSNTEAFF. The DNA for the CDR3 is TGTGCCAGCCTATCAGGGGGTTCGAACACTGAAGCTTTCTTT.

CDR3 residues: CASSSPSSLEQYF. The CDR3 DNA is TGCGCCAGCAGCTCCCCTAGCTCCCTTGAGCAGTACTTC. V usage is TRBV5-1 and J usage is TRBJ2-7, with a possible D match to TRBD2 (5 bases). V lost 3 bases, J lost 7 bases, and 14 bases lay in between. CDR1 and CDR2 from the germline V gene are SGHRS and YFSETQ. This CDR3 region has 13 residues. Based on the CDR3 plus reference TRBV5-1 and TRBJ2-7, the full variable domain is KAGVTQTPRYLIKTRGQQVTLSCSPISGHRSVSWYQQTPGQGLQFLFEYFSETQRNKGNFPGRFSGRQFSNSRSEMNVSTLELGDSALYLCASSSPSSLEQYFGPGTRLTVT.

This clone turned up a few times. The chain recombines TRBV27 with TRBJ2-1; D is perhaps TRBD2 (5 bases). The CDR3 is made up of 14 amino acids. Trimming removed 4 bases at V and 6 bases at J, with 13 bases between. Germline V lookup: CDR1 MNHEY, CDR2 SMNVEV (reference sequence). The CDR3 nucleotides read TGTGCCAGCAGTTATACGACTATGGGCAATGAGCAGTTCTTC. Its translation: CASSYTTMGNEQFF.

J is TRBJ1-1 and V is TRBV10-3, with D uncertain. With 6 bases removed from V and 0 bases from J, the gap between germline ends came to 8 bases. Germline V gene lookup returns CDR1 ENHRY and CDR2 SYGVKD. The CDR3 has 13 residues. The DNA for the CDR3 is TGTGCCATCAGGGACGGATTGAACACTGAAGCTTTCTTT. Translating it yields CAIRDGLNTEAFF.

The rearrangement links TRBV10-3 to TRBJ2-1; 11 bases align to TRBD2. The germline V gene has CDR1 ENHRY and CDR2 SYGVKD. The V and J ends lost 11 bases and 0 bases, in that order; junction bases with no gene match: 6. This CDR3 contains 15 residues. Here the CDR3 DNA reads TGTGCCCTCGGGACTAGCGGAGGCTCCTACAATGAGCAGTTCTTC. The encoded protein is CALGTSGGSYNEQFF.

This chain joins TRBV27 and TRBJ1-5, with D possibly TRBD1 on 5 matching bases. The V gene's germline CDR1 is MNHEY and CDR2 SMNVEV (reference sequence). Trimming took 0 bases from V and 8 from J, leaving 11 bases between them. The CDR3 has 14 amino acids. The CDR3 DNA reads TGTGCCAGCAGTTTATCCCCGTTGGGGGAGCCCCAGCATTTT. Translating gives CASSLSPLGEPQHF.

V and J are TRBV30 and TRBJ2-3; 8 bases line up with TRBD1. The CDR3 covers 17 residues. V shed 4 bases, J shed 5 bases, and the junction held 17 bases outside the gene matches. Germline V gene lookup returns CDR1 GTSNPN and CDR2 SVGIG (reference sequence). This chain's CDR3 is CAWTSGRTGMDLDTQYF. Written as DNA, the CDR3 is TGTGCCTGGACCTCCGGACGGACAGGGATGGATTTAGATACGCAGTATTTT. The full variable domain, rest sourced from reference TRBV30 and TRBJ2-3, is SQTIHQWPATLVQPVGSPLSLECTVEGTSNPNLYWYRQAAGRGLQLLFYSVGIGQISSEVPQNLSASRPQDRQFILSSKKLLLSDSGFYLCAWTSGRTGMDLDTQYFGPGTRLTVL.

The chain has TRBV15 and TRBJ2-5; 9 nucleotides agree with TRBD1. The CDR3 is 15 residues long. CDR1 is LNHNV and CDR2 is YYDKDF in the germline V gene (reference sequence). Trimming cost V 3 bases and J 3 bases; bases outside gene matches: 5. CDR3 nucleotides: TGTGCCACCAGCAGGGGAACAGGGGGCGAAGAGACCCAGTACTTC. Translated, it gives CATSRGTGGEETQYF.

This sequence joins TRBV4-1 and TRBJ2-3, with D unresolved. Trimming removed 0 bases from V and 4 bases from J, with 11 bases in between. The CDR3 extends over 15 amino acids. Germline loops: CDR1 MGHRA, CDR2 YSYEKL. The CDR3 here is CASSQDGALADTQYF. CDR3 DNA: TGCGCCAGCAGCCAAGATGGCGCGTTGGCAGATACGCAGTATTTT.

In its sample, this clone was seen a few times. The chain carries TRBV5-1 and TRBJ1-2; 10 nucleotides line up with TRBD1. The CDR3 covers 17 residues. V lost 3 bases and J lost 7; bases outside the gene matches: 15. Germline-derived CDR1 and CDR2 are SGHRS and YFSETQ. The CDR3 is CASSWSGTGVSMAGYTF. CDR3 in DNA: TGCGCCAGCAGCTGGTCCGGGACAGGGGTATCTATGGCTGGCTACACCTTC.

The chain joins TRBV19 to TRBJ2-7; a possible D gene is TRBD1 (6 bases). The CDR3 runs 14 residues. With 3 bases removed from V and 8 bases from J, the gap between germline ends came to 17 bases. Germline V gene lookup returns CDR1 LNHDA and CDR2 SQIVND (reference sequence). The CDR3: CASSMRQVGYQQYF. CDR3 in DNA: TGTGCCAGTAGTATGAGACAGGTCGGATACCAGCAGTACTTC.

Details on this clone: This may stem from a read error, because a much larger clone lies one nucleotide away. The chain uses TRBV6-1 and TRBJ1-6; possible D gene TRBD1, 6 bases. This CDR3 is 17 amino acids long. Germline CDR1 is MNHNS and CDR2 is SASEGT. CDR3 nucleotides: TGTGCCAGCAGTGAAGGCAAGGGGGGGGGCGCAAATTCACCCCCCCACTTT. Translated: CASSEGKGGGANSPPHF.

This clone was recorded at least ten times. CDR3 residues: CASSLAGAGPESYGYTF. The CDR3 DNA reads TGTGCCAGCAGCTTAGCAGGGGCAGGACCTGAGTCCTATGGCTACACCTTC. The J gene is TRBJ1-2, the V gene TRBV13; tentative D call: TRBD1 (6 bases). The CDR3 length is 17 residues. V was cut by 1 base and J by 4 bases, with 19 bases left in between. The germline V gene has CDR1 PRHDT and CDR2 FYEKMQ (reference sequence).

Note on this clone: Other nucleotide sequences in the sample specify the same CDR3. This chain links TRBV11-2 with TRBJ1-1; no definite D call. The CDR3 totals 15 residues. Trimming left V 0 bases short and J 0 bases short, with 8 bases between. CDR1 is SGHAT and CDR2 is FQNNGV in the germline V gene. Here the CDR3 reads CASSLEVGLNTEAFF. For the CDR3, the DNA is TGTGCCAGCAGCTTAGAGGTCGGATTGAACACTGAAGCTTTCTTT. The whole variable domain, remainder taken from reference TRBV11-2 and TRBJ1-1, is EAGVAQSPRYKIIEKRQSVAFWCNPISGHATLYWYQQILGQGPKLLIQFQNNGVVDDSQLPKDRFSAERLKGVDSTLKIQPAKLEDSAVYLCASSLEVGLNTEAFFGQGTRLTVV.

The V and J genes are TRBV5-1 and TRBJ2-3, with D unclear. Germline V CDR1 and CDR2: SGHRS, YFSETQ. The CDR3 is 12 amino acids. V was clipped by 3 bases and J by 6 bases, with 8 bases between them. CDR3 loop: CASSSPGDTQYF. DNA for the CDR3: TGCGCCAGCAGCTCCCCGGGCGATACGCAGTATTTT.

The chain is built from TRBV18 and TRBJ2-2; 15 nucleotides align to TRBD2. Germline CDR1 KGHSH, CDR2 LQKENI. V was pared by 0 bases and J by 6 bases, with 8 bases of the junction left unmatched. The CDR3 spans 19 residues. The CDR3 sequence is CASSPPGLAGGTRSGELFF. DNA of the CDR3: TGTGCCAGCTCACCACCGGGACTAGCGGGAGGAACCAGGTCCGGGGAGCTGTTTTTT.

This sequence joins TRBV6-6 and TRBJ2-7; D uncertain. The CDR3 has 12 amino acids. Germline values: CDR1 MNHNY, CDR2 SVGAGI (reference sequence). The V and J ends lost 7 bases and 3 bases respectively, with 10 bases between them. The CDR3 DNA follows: TGTGCCAGCAAATCCATTGGCTACGAGCAGTACTTC. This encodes CASKSIGYEQYF.